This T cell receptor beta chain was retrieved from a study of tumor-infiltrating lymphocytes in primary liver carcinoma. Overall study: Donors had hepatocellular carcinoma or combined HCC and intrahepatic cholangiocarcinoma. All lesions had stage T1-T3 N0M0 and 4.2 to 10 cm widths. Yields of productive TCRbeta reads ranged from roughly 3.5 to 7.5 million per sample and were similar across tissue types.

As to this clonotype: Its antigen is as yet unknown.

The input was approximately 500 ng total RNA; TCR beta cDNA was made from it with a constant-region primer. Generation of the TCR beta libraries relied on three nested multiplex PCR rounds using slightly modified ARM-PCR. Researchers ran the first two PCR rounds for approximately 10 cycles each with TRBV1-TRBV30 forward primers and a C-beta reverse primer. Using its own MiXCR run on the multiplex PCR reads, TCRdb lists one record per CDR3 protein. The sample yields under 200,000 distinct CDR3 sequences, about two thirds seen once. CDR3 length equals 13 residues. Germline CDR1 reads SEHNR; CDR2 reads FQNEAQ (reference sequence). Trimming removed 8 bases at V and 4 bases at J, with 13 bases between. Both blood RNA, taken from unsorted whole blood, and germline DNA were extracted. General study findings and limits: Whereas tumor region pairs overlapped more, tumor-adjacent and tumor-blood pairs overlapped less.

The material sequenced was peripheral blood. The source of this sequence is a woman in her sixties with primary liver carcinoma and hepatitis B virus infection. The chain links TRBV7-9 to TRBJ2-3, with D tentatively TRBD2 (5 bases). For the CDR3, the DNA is TGTGCCAGCTGCCTACTAGGTTCAGATACGCAGTATTTT. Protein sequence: CASCLLGSDTQYF.